Listed below are T cell receptor beta chains from one sample, sequenced in a study of cytomegalovirus exposure and HLA in healthy donors. The protocol was immunoSEQ multiplex PCR, while the TCRdb copy is restricted to in-frame clones and leaves out a portion. The sample includes about 240,000 clones, around 87% of them seen just once. Source material: PBMCs. The receptors were sampled from a man between 18 and 29 years old in good health and CMV-seronegative. The CDR3 runs from the conserved cysteine through the conserved F or W. The D gene is left open where the match is weak. Clone size appears in some rows only: once, few, many, or a class for an expanded clone.

TRBJ1-1 TRBV4-1 once TRBD1 TGCGCCAGCAGCCCCGCTTGGGGACAGGGATTTAACACTGAAGCTTTCTTT CASSPAWGQGFNTEAFF
TRBJ2-7 TRBV5-8 - TRBD2 TGTGCCAGCAGCTCAGTCACTAGCGACTACGAGCAGTACTTC CASSSVTSDYEQYF
TRBJ1-4 TRBV5-1 - - TGCGCCAGCAGCCTGGACACCTCCAGGGCTAATGAAAAACTGTTTTTT CASSLDTSRANEKLFF
TRBJ1-2 TRBV7-2 - TRBD1 TGTGCCAGCAGCTCGCCCCGGGACAGGGTGTTGGGCGGCTACACCTTC CASSSPRDRVLGGYTF
TRBJ1-5 TRBV9 once TRBD1 TGTGCCAGCAGCGTAGGACAGGGGAATCAGCCCCAGCATTTT CASSVGQGNQPQHF
TRBJ2-5 TRBV7-2 once - TGTGCCAGCAGCTCCGGAGGGCCGGGTTTGCGTGAGACCCAGTACTTC CASSSGGPGLRETQYF
TRBJ2-7 TRBV11-2 - - TGTGCCAGCAGCTCCCTCCGGGACAATGCCTACGAGCAGTACTTC CASSSLRDNAYEQYF
TRBJ2-2 TRBV19 - - TGTGCCAGTAGTGCCACCCCGGGAGCGAACACCGGGGAGCTGTTTTTT CASSATPGANTGELFF
TRBJ1-1 TRBV6-5 - TRBD1 TGTGCCAGCAGTTCTTGGACAGGGGGAAGAGCTTTCTTT CASSSWTGGRAFF
TRBJ2-3 TRBV28 - - TGTGCCAGCAGTTTATCTCTTCCGGATACGCAGTATTTT CASSLSLPDTQYF
TRBJ2-7 TRBV9 once - TGTGCCAGCAGCGCGAGTTGGGGGCCGACCTACGAGCAGTACTTC CASSASWGPTYEQYF
TRBJ2-3 TRBV28 - - TGTGCCAGCGCTCAACTTGCGGATACGCAGTATTTT CASAQLADTQYF
TRBJ1-4 TRBV4-3 - - TGCGCCAGCAGCCCAGTTGGCGGAAAACTGTTTTTT CASSPVGGKLFF
TRBJ2-7 TRBV28 - - TGTGCCAGCAGTTTAAACCGTCTAGGACAAACCTACGAGCAGTACTTC CASSLNRLGQTYEQYF
TRBJ1-1 TRBV5-1 - - TGCGCCAGCAGCAGTACCCAACAGAGGAACACTGAAGCTTTCTTT CASSSTQQRNTEAFF
TRBJ1-2 TRBV7-8 - - TGTGCCAGCAGCATAAGACAGCACTATGGCTACACCTTC CASSIRQHYGYTF
TRBJ2-7 TRBV2 - - TGTGCCAGCATATCCGTTGTATTCGTAGGGGCATACGAGCAGTACTTC CASISVVFVGAYEQYF
TRBJ2-5 TRBV7-7 - TRBD1 TGTGCTAGCAGCTTAGGAGTCCGGGACAGGGCTGAGGAGACCCAGTACTTC CASSLGVRDRAEETQYF
TRBJ1-2 TRBV5-1 few TRBD1 TGCGCCAGCAGCTGGGGACAGGGAAAATATGGCTACACCTTC CASSWGQGKYGYTF
TRBJ1-5 TRBV7-9 few TRBD1 TGTGCCAGCAGCCCCCCCGGGACAGAGAATCAGCCCCAGCATTTT CASSPPGTENQPQHF
TRBJ1-6 TRBV7-9 - - TGTGCCAGCAGCTTATTCTCCGGGCCCCTCCACTTT CASSLFSGPLHF
TRBJ2-7 TRBV27 - TRBD1 TGTGCCAGCAGTTTATCAACCGGGACAGGGGGCTACGAGCAGTACTTC CASSLSTGTGGYEQYF
TRBJ1-5 TRBV28 - - TGTGCCAGCAGGAACCCGGGGAGCAATCAGCCCCAGCATTTT CASRNPGSNQPQHF
TRBJ2-2 TRBV5-4 - - TGTGCCAGCACCTCCTCCGCTAGCGTCGACACCGGGGAGCTGTTTTTT CASTSSASVDTGELFF